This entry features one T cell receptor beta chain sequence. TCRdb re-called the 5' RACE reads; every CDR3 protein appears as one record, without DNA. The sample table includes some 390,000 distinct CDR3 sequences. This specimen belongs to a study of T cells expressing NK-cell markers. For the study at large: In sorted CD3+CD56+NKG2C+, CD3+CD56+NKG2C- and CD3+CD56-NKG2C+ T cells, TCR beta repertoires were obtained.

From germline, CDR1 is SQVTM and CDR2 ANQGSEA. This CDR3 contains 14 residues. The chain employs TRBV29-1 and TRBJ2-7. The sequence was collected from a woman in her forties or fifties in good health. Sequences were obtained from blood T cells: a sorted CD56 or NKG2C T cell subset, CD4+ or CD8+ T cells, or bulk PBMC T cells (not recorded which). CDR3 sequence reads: CSVEDQKGWGEQYF.